Described below is a single T cell receptor beta chain sequence and its context. This clone was recorded once. It has no known antigen specificity. Base qualities were left out, and no much larger clone turns up one base away. The library was built by means of the immunoSEQ multiplex PCR assay. T cell repertoires were profiled by deep sequencing of rearranged TCR beta loci, alongside multiparametric flow cytometry. Here the immuneACCESS table is served through TCRdb, limited to in-frame sequences with V and J called. Missing clones are a known gap in these copies; in checked studies unresolved V genes cover under half, and the rest lacks a known reason. The sample table records about 65,000 clones; about 87% of these occur just once. 11% of the sample rests with the top ten. The data were taken from a study of lymphopenia after photon versus proton radiotherapy (dated by TCRdb to between 2018 and 2021). With respect to the entire study: In patients with gastrointestinal tumors who developed high-grade lymphopenia, the study compared the immunological effects of photon radiation therapy with those of proton radiation therapy. The study aimed to characterize how the two radiation modalities differ in their impact on the immune system. A cohort of 20 patients with gastrointestinal tumors who received either photon or proton therapy and subsequently developed lymphopenia was included.

Broader findings and caveats from the paper: Proton-treated patients stayed relatively stable during treatment, while photon-treated patients lost naive T cells and TCR diversity and gained effector/memory populations. The survival association was assessed only in patients who died, and the authors presented better survival with proton therapy as a possibility rather than a demonstrated result. Across the cohort, among patients who died, a greater drop in TCR diversity after the nadir was inversely correlated with overall survival time. After the lymphocyte count nadir, oligoclonal expansion, especially of CD8+ Temra cells, was observed in photon-treated repertoires, and the drop in diversity was driven by this expansion.

The CDR3 numbers 15 residues from cysteine through phenylalanine. Only CDR3 DNA remains: 45 bases, in frame from the first base. Trimmed from V: 0 bases; trimmed from J: 7 bases; junction bases lacking a gene match: 1. The germline V gene encodes CDR1 SGHKS and CDR2 YYEKEE (reference sequence). This receptor chain uses TRBV5-5 and TRBJ2-2; TRBD2 fits 12 bases in the junction. The receptor was isolated from a man older than 75 with esophageal cancer. The specimen was peripheral blood, collected from a patient treated with proton-based radiotherapy. Here the CDR3 is given as CASSLGLAGDGELFF. The DNA sequence follows: TGTGCCAGCAGCTTGGGACTAGCGGGAGACGGGGAGCTGTTTTTT.